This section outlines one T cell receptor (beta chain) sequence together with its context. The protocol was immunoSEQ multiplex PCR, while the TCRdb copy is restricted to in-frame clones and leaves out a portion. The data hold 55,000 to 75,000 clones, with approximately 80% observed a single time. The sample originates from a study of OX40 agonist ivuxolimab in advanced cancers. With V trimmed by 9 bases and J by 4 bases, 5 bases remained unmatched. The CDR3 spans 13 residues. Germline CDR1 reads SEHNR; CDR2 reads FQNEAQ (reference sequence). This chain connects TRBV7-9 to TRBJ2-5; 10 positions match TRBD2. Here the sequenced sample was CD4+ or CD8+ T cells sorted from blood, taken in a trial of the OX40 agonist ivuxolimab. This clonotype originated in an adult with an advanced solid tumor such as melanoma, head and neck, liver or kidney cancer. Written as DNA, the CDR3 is TGTGCCAGTAAGGCTAGCGGGGGAGAGACCCAGTACTTC. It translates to CASKASGGETQYF.